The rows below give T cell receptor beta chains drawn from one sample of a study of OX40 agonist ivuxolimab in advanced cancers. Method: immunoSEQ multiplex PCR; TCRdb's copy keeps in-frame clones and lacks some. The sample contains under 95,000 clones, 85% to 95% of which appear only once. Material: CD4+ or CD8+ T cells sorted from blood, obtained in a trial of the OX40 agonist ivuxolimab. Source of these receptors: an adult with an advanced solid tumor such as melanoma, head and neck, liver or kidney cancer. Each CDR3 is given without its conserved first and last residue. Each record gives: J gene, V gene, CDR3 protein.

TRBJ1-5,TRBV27,ASSWGGSNQPQH
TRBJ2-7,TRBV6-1,ASSEPQTGGYEQY
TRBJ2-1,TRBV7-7,ASSSGPRDYNEQF
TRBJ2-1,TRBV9,ASSVYRGPSSYNEQF
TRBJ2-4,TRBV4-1,ASSPSSLGQGRNSIQY
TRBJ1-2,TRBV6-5,ASSSLTGLPSGYT
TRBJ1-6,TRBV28,ASRTPRGNSPLH
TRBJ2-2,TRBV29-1,SVTGGTGELF
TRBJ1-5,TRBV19,ASSFGFGQPQH
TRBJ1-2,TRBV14,ASSQEGSYGYT
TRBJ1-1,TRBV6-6,ASSYSFGAF
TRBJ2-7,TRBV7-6,ASSLEGTYEQY
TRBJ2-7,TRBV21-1,ASSTGSHNSYEQY
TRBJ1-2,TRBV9,ASSPQGALGNGYT
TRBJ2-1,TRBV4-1,ASSQVVTSYNEQF
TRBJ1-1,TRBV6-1,ASSEMRGAF
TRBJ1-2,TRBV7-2,ASSGDYGYT
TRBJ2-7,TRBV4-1,ASSQTRDAGYEQY
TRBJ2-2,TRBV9,ASSEGTGGTGELF
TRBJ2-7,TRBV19,ASSIDNRVRIPYEQY
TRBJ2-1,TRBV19,ASSLRAGGRTHNEQF
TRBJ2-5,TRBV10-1,ASSEWTGEGETQY
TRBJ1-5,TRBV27,ASSWAGNSNQPQH
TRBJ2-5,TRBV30,AWSLEETQY
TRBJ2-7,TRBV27,ASSLYGREQY
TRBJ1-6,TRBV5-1,ASSLEGGRATPLH
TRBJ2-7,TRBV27,ASSLRLGGQTYEQY
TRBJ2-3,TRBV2,SRGADTQY
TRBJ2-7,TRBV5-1,ASSLLDRGGGPSYEQY
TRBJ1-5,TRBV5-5,ASSLGQSNQPQH
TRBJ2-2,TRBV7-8,ASSFYSRDRGGENTGELF
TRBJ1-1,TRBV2,ASSWGSTEAF
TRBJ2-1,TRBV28,ASSFGSNEQF
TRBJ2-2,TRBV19,ASMGPSNTGELF
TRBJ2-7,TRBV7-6,ASSLEGRPGYEQY
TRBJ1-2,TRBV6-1,ASRLMDTDNYGYT
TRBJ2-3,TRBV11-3,ASSWTGGGTDTQY
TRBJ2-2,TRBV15,ATSRDTANTGELF
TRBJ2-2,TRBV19,ASQTDRDDTGELF
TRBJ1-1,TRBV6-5,ASSYSRGGTEAF
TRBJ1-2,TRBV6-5,ASSYGQNYGYT
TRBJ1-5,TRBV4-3,ASSQDIGNQPQH
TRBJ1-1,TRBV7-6,ASTDLSTGGEETEAF
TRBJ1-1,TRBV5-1,ASSLVGPFGGRQMNTEAF
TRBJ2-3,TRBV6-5,ASSYVSAGTDTQY
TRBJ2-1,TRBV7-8,ASSLGVALRLAGGWENEQF
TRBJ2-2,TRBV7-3,ASSLRGGAGELF
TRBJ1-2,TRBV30,ACLLEGGAYGYT
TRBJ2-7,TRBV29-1,SVGGTGYEQY
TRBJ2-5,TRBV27,ASTSLGQAQETQY
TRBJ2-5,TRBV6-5,ASSYGGNQETQY
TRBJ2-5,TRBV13,ASSTRGNQETQY
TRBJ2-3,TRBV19,ASSIDVGSTDTQY
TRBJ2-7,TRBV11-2,ASSFADEQY
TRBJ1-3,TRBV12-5,ASGSTGQWGNTIY
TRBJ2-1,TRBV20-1,SAIGNEQF
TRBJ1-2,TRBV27,ASSSAAGLYGYT